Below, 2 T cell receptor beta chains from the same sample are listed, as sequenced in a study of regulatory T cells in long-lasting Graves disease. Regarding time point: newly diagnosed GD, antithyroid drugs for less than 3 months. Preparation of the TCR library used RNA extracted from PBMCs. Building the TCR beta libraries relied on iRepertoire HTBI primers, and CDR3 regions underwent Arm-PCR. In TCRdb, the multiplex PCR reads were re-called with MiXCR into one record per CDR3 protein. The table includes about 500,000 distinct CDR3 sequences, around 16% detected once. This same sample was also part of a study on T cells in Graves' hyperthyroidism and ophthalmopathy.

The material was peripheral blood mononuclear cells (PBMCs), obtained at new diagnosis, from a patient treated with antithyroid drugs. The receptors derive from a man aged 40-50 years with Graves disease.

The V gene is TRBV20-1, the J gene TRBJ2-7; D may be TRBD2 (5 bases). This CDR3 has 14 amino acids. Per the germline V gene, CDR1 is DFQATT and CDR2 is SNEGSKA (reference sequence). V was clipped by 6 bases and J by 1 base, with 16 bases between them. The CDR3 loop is CSAKGLALSYEQYF. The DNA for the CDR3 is TGCAGTGCCAAGGGCCTAGCCCTATCCTACGAGCAGTACTTC.

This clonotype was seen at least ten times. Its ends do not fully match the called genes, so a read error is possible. In DNA, the CDR3 is TGTGCCAGCAGCTCCGGGACAGGGGTAACTGAAGCTTTCTTT. Its translation is CASSSGTGVTEAFF. The J gene is TRBJ1-1, the V gene TRBV5-1; 10 bases are a match to TRBD1. The CDR3 extends over 14 amino acids. Germline values: CDR1 SGHRS, CDR2 YFSETQ.